This T cell receptor (beta chain) was observed in a study of shared clonotypes between healthy human individuals. Overall study context: CD4 naive and CD4 memory each took three plates per donor, while CD8 naive took two and CD8 memory one. Study conclusions and caveats: Measured sharing among donors was expected to vary with sequencing depth. In a few donors, about 5% of naive CD4 clonotypes appeared in common. Richness estimates generally favored naive over memory subsets.

This table comes from immunoSEQ multiplex PCR, and its TCRdb copy is limited to in-frame clones, with some not included. Of roughly 1,800,000 clones in the sample, about 95% were seen once. Comments on this clone: What it recognizes is unknown.

Germline assignment: CDR1 KGHSH and CDR2 LQKENI. This CDR3 spans 14 amino acids. Trimming left V 3 bases short and J 2 bases short, with 10 bases between. Naive CD8 populations comprised CD45RO-negative cells positively selected for CCR7, excluding terminally differentiated effector memory CD45RA+ cells. The sequence derives from a man aged 18 to 35 in good health. This rearrangement joins TRBV18 to TRBJ2-5; D is unclear. Sequenced sample: naive CD8+ T cells sorted from blood. CDR3 protein: CASSPRTEQETQYF. The CDR3 bases are TGTGCCAGCTCACCTAGGACGGAACAAGAGACCCAGTACTTC. The full variable domain, rest sourced from reference TRBV18 and TRBJ2-5, is NAGVMQNPRHLVRRRGQEARLRCSPMKGHSHVYWYRQLPEEGLKFMVYLQKENIIDESGMPKERFSAEFPKEGPSILRIQQVVRGDSAAYFCASSPRTEQETQYFGPGTRLLVL.